The rows below give T cell receptor beta chains drawn from one sample of a study of T cell responses to AZD1222 COVID-19 vaccine. Data came from immunoSEQ multiplex PCR; TCRdb stores just in-frame clones and leaves some out. This repertoire shows fewer than 30,000 clones, approximately 90% found once; its top ten account for approximately 8.6%. Material: peripheral blood, obtained 28 days after the second AZD1222 dose. The source is an adult who received the AZD1222 COVID-19 vaccine. The CDR3 runs from the conserved cysteine through the conserved F or W. Each record gives: J gene, D gene, V gene, clone size, CDR3 protein, CDR3 DNA. The D gene is left open where the match is weak. The size of a clone is reported for some rows only, either as once, few or many, or as a class for expanded clones.

TRBJ1-5 | NA | TRBV28 | NA | CASRNTLGQPQHF | TGTGCCAGCCGTAACACGCTTGGTCAGCCCCAGCATTTT
TRBJ1-5 | NA | TRBV6-7 | NA | CASTCYQPQHF | TGTGCCAGCACTTGTTACCAGCCCCAGCATTTT
TRBJ2-3 | TRBD2 | TRBV27 | NA | CASSLLLAGADTQYF | TGTGCCAGCAGTTTATTACTAGCGGGAGCAGATACGCAGTATTTT
TRBJ1-2 | TRBD1 | TRBV7-9 | NA | CASSKNLRGQGGYGYTF | TGTGCCAGCAGTAAAAACTTACGAGGACAGGGAGGGTATGGCTACACCTTC
TRBJ2-5 | TRBD2 | TRBV5-4 | once | CASSGRDTERERETQYF | TGTGCCAGCAGCGGCCGGGACACCGAGCGGGAGCGCGAGACCCAGTACTTC
TRBJ2-5 | NA | TRBV6-5 | once | CASSYGGAGETQYF | TGTGCCAGCAGTTATGGGGGGGCAGGGGAGACCCAGTACTTC
TRBJ2-1 | TRBD1 | TRBV19 | NA | CASHPRGTGGEWNEQFF | TGTGCCAGCCATCCAAGAGGGACAGGGGGTGAGTGGAATGAGCAGTTCTTC
TRBJ1-2 | NA | TRBV28 | NA | CASSPGQDFYGYTF | TGTGCCAGCAGTCCGGGACAAGATTTCTATGGCTACACCTTC
TRBJ2-5 | NA | TRBV9 | NA | CASSVERVGETQYF | TGTGCCAGCAGCGTAGAGAGGGTTGGAGAGACCCAGTACTTC
TRBJ2-5 | TRBD2 | TRBV5-4 | NA | CASSRGDEETQYF | TGTGCCAGCAGTCGGGGGGATGAAGAGACCCAGTACTTC
TRBJ2-5 | NA | TRBV19 | NA | CASSRDQRETQYF | TGTGCCAGTAGCAGAGACCAGCGGGAGACCCAGTACTTC
TRBJ2-1 | TRBD1 | TRBV29-1 | once | CSAEGQESYNEQFF | TGCAGCGCCGAGGGACAGGAATCCTACAATGAGCAGTTCTTC
TRBJ1-2 | TRBD1 | TRBV30 | NA | CAWGIQGAQGYTF | TGTGCCTGGGGTATACAGGGGGCGCAGGGCTACACCTTC
TRBJ2-7 | NA | TRBV11-2 | NA | CASSLVPAGEQYF | TGTGCCAGCAGCTTAGTCCCCGCGGGCGAGCAGTACTTC
TRBJ1-4 | TRBD1 | TRBV5-1 | NA | CASSQQGNNEKLFF | TGCGCCAGCAGCCAACAGGGGAATAATGAAAAACTGTTTTTT
TRBJ2-1 | NA | TRBV7-8 | NA | CASSLGGGTSYNEQFF | TGTGCCAGCAGCTTAGGGGGGGGGACATCCTACAATGAGCAGTTCTTC
TRBJ1-6 | NA | TRBV9 | NA | CASMRESYNSPLHF | TGTGCCAGCATGCGGGAGTCTTATAATTCACCCCTCCACTTT
TRBJ2-1 | NA | TRBV27 | NA | CASSLLSGGNNEQFF | TGTGCCAGCAGTTTATTGTCAGGGGGGAACAATGAGCAGTTCTTC
TRBJ2-7 | NA | TRBV18 | NA | CASSPPSSGEQYF | TGTGCCAGCTCACCACCCAGTTCCGGCGAGCAGTACTTC
TRBJ2-1 | NA | TRBV21-1 | NA | CASSKARGQELLGLDRNEQFF | TGTGCCAGCAGCAAAGCCCGGGGACAGGAGCTATTAGGACTAGACAGGAATGAGCAGTTCTTC
TRBJ1-5 | NA | TRBV5-5 | NA | CASSLRYEDPANQPQHF | TGTGCCAGCAGCTTGCGGTATGAGGACCCGGCCAATCAGCCCCAGCATTTT
TRBJ1-2 | NA | TRBV27 | NA | CASSPQGRGYTF | TGTGCCAGCAGTCCACAGGGTAGAGGCTACACCTTC
TRBJ2-2 | NA | TRBV7-3 | NA | CASSPLGGGTGELFF | TGTGCCAGCAGCCCCCTGGGGGGTGGGACCGGGGAGCTGTTTTTT
TRBJ2-5 | TRBD2 | TRBV7-6 | NA | CASSLVGGTQETQYF | TGTGCCAGCAGCTTAGTGGGGGGGACCCAAGAGACCCAGTACTTC
TRBJ2-7 | NA | TRBV9 | NA | CASSVGGSGENRLYEQYF | TGTGCCAGCAGCGTAGGGGGGAGTGGGGAAAATCGCCTCTACGAGCAGTACTTC
TRBJ1-2 | NA | TRBV6-5 | NA | CASRRGWGDGYTF | TGTGCCAGCAGACGCGGGTGGGGAGATGGCTACACCTTC
TRBJ1-5 | NA | TRBV19 | NA | CASKGAGENQPQHF | TGTGCCAGCAAAGGAGCAGGCGAAAATCAGCCCCAGCATTTT
TRBJ1-2 | TRBD1 | TRBV11-2 | NA | CASSPRQGDGGGYTF | TGTGCCAGCAGCCCCAGACAGGGCGATGGAGGGGGCTACACCTTC
TRBJ2-1 | NA | TRBV28 | NA | CASSKGDFNEQFF | TGTGCCAGCTCGAAAGGGGATTTCAATGAGCAGTTCTTC
TRBJ2-1 | TRBD1 | TRBV29-1 | NA | CSVVPGTGASEQFF | TGCAGCGTGGTACCCGGGACAGGGGCGAGTGAGCAGTTCTTC
TRBJ2-2 | TRBD1 | TRBV6-5 | NA | CASSYEAGGTGELFF | TGTGCCAGCAGTTACGAGGCAGGGGGCACCGGGGAGCTGTTTTTT
TRBJ2-5 | TRBD1 | TRBV18 | once | CASSPEQGAGGQETQYF | TGTGCCAGCTCGCCTGAACAGGGGGCAGGGGGTCAAGAGACCCAGTACTTC
TRBJ2-1 | TRBD2 | TRBV5-4 | NA | CASSLPLGTSGINEQFF | TGTGCCAGCAGCTTGCCCCTTGGGACTAGCGGGATTAATGAGCAGTTCTTC
TRBJ2-1 | NA | TRBV11-3 | once | CASSLGRAGQFF | TGTGCCAGCAGCTTAGGTCGGGCAGGGCAGTTCTTC
TRBJ2-2 | TRBD2 | TRBV5-1 | NA | CASSPVLAGGLLELFF | TGCGCCAGCAGCCCGGTACTAGCGGGAGGTTTACTGGAGCTGTTTTTT
TRBJ2-5 | NA | TRBV18 | NA | CASSPHPEETQYF | TGTGCCAGCTCACCGCACCCCGAAGAGACCCAGTACTTC
TRBJ2-6 | NA | TRBV6-1 | NA | CASSARVSGNKVGHVLTF | TGTGCCAGCAGTGCGCGAGTAAGTGGGAACAAAGTCGGGCACGTCCTGACTTTC
TRBJ2-3 | TRBD2 | TRBV7-9 | NA | CASDPRASGATDTQYF | TGTGCCAGCGACCCTAGGGCTAGCGGAGCCACAGATACGCAGTATTTT
TRBJ1-1 | TRBD1 | TRBV30 | NA | CAWSAPSPGGTEAFF | TGTGCCTGGAGTGCCCCCTCCCCAGGGGGCACTGAAGCTTTCTTT
TRBJ2-1 | NA | TRBV7-9 | once | CASSFDYVRDTKNEQFF | TGTGCCAGCAGCTTCGATTACGTGCGGGACACGAAGAATGAGCAGTTCTTC
TRBJ2-2 | TRBD1 | TRBV9 | NA | CASSETGTGSTGELFF | TGTGCCAGCAGCGAAACCGGGACAGGGAGCACCGGGGAGCTGTTTTTT
TRBJ2-7 | NA | TRBV7-9 | once | CASSFQGSSYEQYF | TGTGCCAGCAGCTTTCAAGGGAGCTCCTACGAGCAGTACTTC
TRBJ2-3 | NA | TRBV7-3 | NA | CASSFSSGSGTQYF | TGTGCCAGCAGCTTCTCCAGCGGCTCGGGTACGCAGTATTTT
TRBJ2-1 | TRBD1 | TRBV19 | once | CASSTRQGAGGNEQFF | TGTGCCAGTAGTACACGACAGGGGGCAGGTGGGAATGAGCAGTTCTTC
TRBJ2-7 | NA | TRBV27 | NA | CASSLSIFRVYEQYF | TGTGCCAGCAGTTTATCGATTTTCAGGGTGTACGAGCAGTACTTC